Below, 3 T cell receptor beta chains from the same sample are listed, as sequenced in a study of blood T cells in healthy people across ages. Combining a sample-barcoded 5' primer with a J-beta primer mix, a second PCR ran for about 6 to 11 cycles. TCRdb re-analysed the 5' RACE reads in MiXCR, keeping a single row per CDR3 protein. The data contain 1.5 million to 1.8 million distinct CDR3 sequences, approximately 39% of them singletons. Sequencing was performed on blood. These receptors came from a woman in her late teens or twenties in good health.

This clonotype was observed a handful of times. The chain uses TRBV29-1 and TRBJ2-1; TRBD2 agrees at 7 bases. Germline V gene sequence: CDR1 SQVTM, CDR2 ANQGSEA. Trimming cost V 1 base and J 2 bases; bases outside gene matches: 8. The CDR3 has 16 residues. The CDR3 sequence: CSVEGGGRGAYNEQFF. As DNA, the CDR3 is TGCAGCGTTGAAGGGGGGGGAAGGGGCGCCTACAATGAGCAGTTCTTC.

This clonotype was recorded at least ten times. The CDR3 is CASSGTFYNEQFF. The CDR3, as DNA: TGTGCCAGCTCCGGGACTTTTTACAATGAGCAGTTCTTC. The chain uses TRBV7-3 and TRBJ2-1; maybe TRBD2 (6 bases). Trimming cost V 8 bases and J 4 bases, with 12 bases left between them. The CDR3 runs to 13 residues. Germline assignment: CDR1 SGHTA and CDR2 FQGTGA.

The V and J genes are TRBV10-3 and TRBJ1-2; possibly TRBD1 for D (5 bases). The length of the CDR3 is 15 residues. The V end was cut by 4 bases, the J end by 0 bases, with 12 bases between. Germline V CDR1 and CDR2: ENHRY, SYGVKD. The DNA for the CDR3 is TGTGCCATCAGTGGACGGGACCTTTCTAACTATGGCTACACCTTC. Translating gives CAISGRDLSNYGYTF.